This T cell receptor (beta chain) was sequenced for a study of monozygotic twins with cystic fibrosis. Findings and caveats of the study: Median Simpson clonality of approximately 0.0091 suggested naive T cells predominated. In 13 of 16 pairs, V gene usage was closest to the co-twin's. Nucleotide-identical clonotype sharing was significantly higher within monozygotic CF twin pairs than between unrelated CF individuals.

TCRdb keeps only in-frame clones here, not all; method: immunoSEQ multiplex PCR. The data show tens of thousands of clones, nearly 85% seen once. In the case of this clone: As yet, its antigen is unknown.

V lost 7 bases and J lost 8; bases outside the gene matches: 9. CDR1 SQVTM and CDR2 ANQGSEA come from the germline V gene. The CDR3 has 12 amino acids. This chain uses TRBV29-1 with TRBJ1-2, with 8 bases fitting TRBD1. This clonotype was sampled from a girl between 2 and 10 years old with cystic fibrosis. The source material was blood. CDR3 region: CSDRGQVVGYTF. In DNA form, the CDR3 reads TGCAGCGACCGGGGACAGGTTGTCGGCTACACCTTC.